Given below is one TCR beta chain in context. This record belongs to a study of blood T cell repertoires in COVID-19. Study summary: COVID-19 samples, acute and convalescent, were from the United States, Italy and Spain. PBMCs, B-cell-depleted T cells, or T cells were the source of the cDNA or gDNA that made up the material.

The germline V gene has CDR1 SNHLY and CDR2 FYNNEI. The CDR3 is 16 amino acids. V shed 2 bases, J shed 5 bases, and the junction held 7 bases outside the gene matches. Methods used by the authors: Reference gene primers were amplified, and this amplification served to estimate nucleated cell counts. Method: immunoSEQ multiplex PCR; TCRdb's copy keeps in-frame clones and lacks some. The DNA gave D and trimming, while V, J and clone size come from that table. The sample lists over 300,000 clones, roughly nine tenths occurring once. Sequenced input: peripheral blood. The source is a man between 18 and 29 years old who had recovered from COVID-19. This chain links TRBV2 with TRBJ2-1; 9 bases map to TRBD2. This CDR3 reads CASSEPLGTSHNEQFF. In DNA, the CDR3 is TGTGCCAGCAGTGAACCCCTCGGGACTAGCCACAATGAGCAGTTCTTC.